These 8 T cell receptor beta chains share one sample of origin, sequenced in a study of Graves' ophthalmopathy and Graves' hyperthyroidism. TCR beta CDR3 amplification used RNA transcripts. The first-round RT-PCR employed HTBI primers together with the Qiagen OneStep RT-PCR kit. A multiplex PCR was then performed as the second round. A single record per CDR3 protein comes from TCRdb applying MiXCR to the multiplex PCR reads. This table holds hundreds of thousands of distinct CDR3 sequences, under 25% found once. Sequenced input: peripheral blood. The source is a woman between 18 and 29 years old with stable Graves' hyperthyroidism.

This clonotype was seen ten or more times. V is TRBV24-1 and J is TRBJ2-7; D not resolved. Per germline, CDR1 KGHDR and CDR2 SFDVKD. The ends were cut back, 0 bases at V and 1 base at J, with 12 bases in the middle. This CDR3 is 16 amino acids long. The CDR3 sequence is CATSDLRARPSYEQYF. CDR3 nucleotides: TGTGCCACCAGTGATTTGCGGGCCAGGCCATCCTACGAGCAGTACTTC.

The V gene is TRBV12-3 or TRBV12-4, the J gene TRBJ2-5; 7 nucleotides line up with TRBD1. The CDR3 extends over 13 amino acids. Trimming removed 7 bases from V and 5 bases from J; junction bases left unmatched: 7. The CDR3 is CASKGTVKETQYF. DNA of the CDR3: TGTGCCAGCAAAGGGACAGTGAAGGAGACCCAGTACTTC.

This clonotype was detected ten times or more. The CDR3 here is CASRWTETLGEQYF. The DNA for the CDR3 is TGTGCCAGCAGGTGGACAGAAACGTTAGGAGAGCAGTACTTC. The chain couples TRBV6-5 to TRBJ2-7; maybe TRBD1 (6 bases). The V end was cut by 6 bases, the J end by 7 bases, with 19 bases between. Per germline, CDR1 MNHEY and CDR2 SVGAGI. There are 14 residues in the CDR3.

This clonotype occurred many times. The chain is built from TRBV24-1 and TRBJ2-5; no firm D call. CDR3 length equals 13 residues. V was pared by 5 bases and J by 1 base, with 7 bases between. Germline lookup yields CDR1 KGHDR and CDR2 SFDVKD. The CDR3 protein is CATSGKVQETQYF. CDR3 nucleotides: TGTGCCACCAGTGGAAAGGTCCAAGAGACCCAGTACTTC.

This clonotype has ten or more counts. Here the CDR3 DNA reads TGTGCCAGCAGCGTCCGGGACAGTGTCTACGAGCAGTACTTC. It specifies CASSVRDSVYEQYF. The rearrangement uses TRBV7-9 and TRBJ2-7; 7 bases are shared with TRBD1. Losses at the gene ends were 5 bases for V and 3 bases for J; bases not matched to a gene: 7. Germline CDR1 is SEHNR and CDR2 is FQNEAQ (reference sequence). The CDR3 covers 14 residues. Combining the CDR3 with reference TRBV7-9 and TRBJ2-7 gives the whole variable domain DTGVSQNPRHKITKRGQNVTFRCDPISEHNRLYWYRQTLGQGPEFLTYFQNEAQLEKSRLLSDRFSAERPKGSFSTLEIQRTEQGDSAMYLCASSVRDSVYEQYFGPGTRLTVT.

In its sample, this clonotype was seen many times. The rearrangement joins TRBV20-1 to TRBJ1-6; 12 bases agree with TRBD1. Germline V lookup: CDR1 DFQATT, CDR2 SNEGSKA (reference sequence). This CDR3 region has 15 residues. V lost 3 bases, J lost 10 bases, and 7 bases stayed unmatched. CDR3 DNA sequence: TGCAGTGCTAGTAGGGACAGGGGGCTAGGGTCACCCCTCCACTTT. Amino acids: CSASRDRGLGSPLHF.

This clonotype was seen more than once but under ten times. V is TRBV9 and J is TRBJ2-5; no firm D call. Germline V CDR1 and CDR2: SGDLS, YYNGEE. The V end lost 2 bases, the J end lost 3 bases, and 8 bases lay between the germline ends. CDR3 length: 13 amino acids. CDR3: CASSVHDEETQYF. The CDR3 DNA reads TGTGCCAGCAGCGTCCATGATGAAGAGACCCAGTACTTC.

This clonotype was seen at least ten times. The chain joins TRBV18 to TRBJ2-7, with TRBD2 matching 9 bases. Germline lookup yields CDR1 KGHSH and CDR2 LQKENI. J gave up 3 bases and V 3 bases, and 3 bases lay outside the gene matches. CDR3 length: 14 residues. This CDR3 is CASSPSTSGYEQYF. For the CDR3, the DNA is TGTGCCAGCTCACCCTCGACTAGCGGCTACGAGCAGTACTTC.